Presented here are 13 T cell receptor beta chains from one specimen sequenced in a study of blood T cell repertoires in COVID-19. Measured with immunoSEQ multiplex PCR; TCRdb has only the in-frame clones, and not every one. This sample has about 120,000 clones; around 81% occur once, and the top ten carry roughly 4%. Sequencing was carried out using peripheral blood. Receptor source: a woman aged 45-60 years with acute or convalescent COVID-19.

CDR3 nucleotides: TGTGCCAGCAGCTTATGGTTGTCAGGCACCGGGGAGCTGTTTTTT. Translating gives CASSLWLSGTGELFF. The chain combines TRBV5-5 with TRBJ2-2; D remains ambiguous. This CDR3 is built from 15 residues. The V gene lost 2 bases and the J gene lost 4 bases, with 12 bases spanning the gap. Germline CDR1 and CDR2: SGHKS and YYEKEE (reference sequence).

The chain has TRBV10-3 and TRBJ2-5; 7 positions match TRBD1. In germline, CDR1 is ENHRY, CDR2 SYGVKD. With 4 bases clipped from V and 1 base from J, the junction kept 6 bases outside the gene matches. CDR3 length equals 15 residues. Written as DNA, the CDR3 is TGTGCCATCAGTGTAACAGGGGAATTCCAAGAGACCCAGTACTTC. Amino acid sequence: CAISVTGEFQETQYF.

The chain employs TRBV19 and TRBJ2-1, with 8 bases matching TRBD2. V dropped 5 bases and J dropped 5; count of bases not matched to a gene: 11. CDR1 is LNHDA and CDR2 is SQIVND in the germline V gene (reference sequence). This CDR3 contains 16 residues. The CDR3 DNA is TGTGCCAGTAGTCCGGGACTAGTCATCCTGGACAATGAGCAGTTCTTC. The encoded protein is CASSPGLVILDNEQFF.

The chain couples TRBV6-4 to TRBJ2-3; 9 nucleotides line up with TRBD2. Trimming cost V 2 bases and J 4 bases; bases outside gene matches: 4. This CDR3 comprises 15 residues. Germline V gene sequence: CDR1 MRHNA, CDR2 SNTAGT. CDR3 residues: CASSDGGRAADTQYF. CDR3 DNA: TGTGCCAGCAGTGACGGCGGGAGGGCGGCAGATACGCAGTATTTT.

This clone was picked up a small number of times. This rearrangement joins TRBV7-8 to TRBJ2-2; 10 bases match TRBD2. The germline CDR1 and CDR2 sequences are SGHVS and FQNEAQ. V lost 7 bases to trimming and J lost 5 bases; unmatched junction nucleotides: 7. CDR3 length equals 15 residues. The CDR3: CASTGLAGVTGELFF. The CDR3 nucleotides read TGTGCCAGCACCGGGCTAGCGGGAGTTACCGGGGAGCTGTTTTTT.

The J gene is TRBJ1-3, the V gene TRBV7-8; D gene uncertain. The CDR3 loop spans 16 amino acids. V shed 6 bases and J shed 0 bases, with 15 bases lying between them. Germline CDR1 is SGHVS and CDR2 is FQNEAQ. The CDR3 DNA sequence: TGTGCCAGCAGTCCACCCGGAGAGGGCTCTGGAAACACCATATATTTT. Translated: CASSPPGEGSGNTIYF.

CDR3 region: CASSAQTGLAFF. CDR3 DNA: TGTGCCAGCAGCGCACAGACAGGGTTGGCTTTCTTT. The chain has TRBV9 and TRBJ1-1; 7 nucleotides line up with TRBD1. Germline V gives CDR1 SGDLS, CDR2 YYNGEE. V trimming: 3 bases; J trimming: 11 bases; junction bases outside the gene matches: 7. This CDR3 spans 12 amino acids.

The chain employs TRBV19 and TRBJ2-7; D might be TRBD1 (6 bases). The V and J ends lost 7 bases and 0 bases respectively, with 16 bases between them. The CDR3 sequence is 15 residues long. CDR1 and CDR2 (germline): LNHDA, SQIVND (reference sequence). The CDR3 DNA follows: TGTGCCAGTACCCCCGGAACAGGGCCCTCCTACGAGCAGTACTTC. Protein sequence: CASTPGTGPSYEQYF.

The CDR3 DNA sequence: TGTGCCAGCAGCAATGGACAGGCCCGGGGTGCAGATACGCAGTATTTT. Residues: CASSNGQARGADTQYF. The chain employs TRBV5-4 and TRBJ2-3; 7 positions agree with TRBD1. The germline V gene has CDR1 SGHNT and CDR2 YYREEE (reference sequence). Losses at the gene ends were 4 bases for V and 4 bases for J; bases not matched to a gene: 12. The CDR3 has 16 residues. The full variable domain, rest sourced from reference TRBV5-4 and TRBJ2-3, is ETGVTQSPTHLIKTRGQQVTLRCSSQSGHNTVSWYQQALGQGPQFIFQYYREEENGRGNFPPRFSGLQFPNYSSELNVNALELDDSALYLCASSNGQARGADTQYFGPGTRLTVL.

This sequence joins TRBV9 and TRBJ2-7; tentative D call: TRBD1 (5 bases). This CDR3 spans 15 amino acids. V shed 4 bases and J shed 3 bases, with 17 bases lying between them. Germline V lookup: CDR1 SGDLS, CDR2 YYNGEE. The CDR3 reads CASSPQGTANYEQYF. The CDR3 DNA is TGTGCCAGCAGCCCCCAGGGAACCGCAAACTACGAGCAGTACTTC.

This chain uses TRBV6-5 with TRBJ1-6, with D possibly TRBD1 on 6 matching bases. Germline V gives CDR1 MNHEY, CDR2 SVGAGI. This CDR3 contains 14 residues. Trimming pared 1 base from V and 7 bases from J, leaving 8 bases between. The CDR3 protein is CASSYYGGNSPLHF. In nucleotides, the CDR3 is TGTGCCAGCAGTTACTATGGGGGCAATTCACCCCTCCACTTT.

The chain links TRBV5-1 to TRBJ2-5; TRBD1 matches 8 bases. The CDR3 runs 16 residues. Looked up from germline, CDR1 is SGHRS and CDR2 is YFSETQ. V dropped 0 bases and J dropped 4; count of bases not matched to a gene: 8. This CDR3 reads CASSLGLQGAVETQYF. CDR3 sequence (DNA): TGCGCCAGCAGCTTGGGATTGCAGGGGGCCGTAGAGACCCAGTACTTC.

The genes are TRBV11-2 and TRBJ2-2; D is unclear. There are 14 residues in the CDR3. CDR1 SGHAT and CDR2 FQNNGV come from the germline V gene. V lost 5 bases to trimming and J lost 6 bases, with 13 bases between them. The CDR3: CASSPRSRPGELFF. CDR3 nucleotides: TGTGCCAGCAGCCCCAGGTCGAGACCCGGGGAGCTGTTTTTT.